This T cell receptor beta chain was observed in a study of PD-1 blockade in mismatch repair-deficient tumors listed by TCRdb under 2017. Background on the whole study: The trial enrolled some 82 consecutive patients with about twelve mismatch repair-deficient cancer types between 2013 and 2016, all previously treated and progressing. Deep sequencing of TCR CDR3 regions was used to track tumor-associated T cell clones in peripheral blood of patients responding to PD-1 blockade. General study outcomes and caveats: After pembrolizumab, tumor-resident clones, which were often undetectable in blood before treatment, expanded rapidly and then contracted, generally ahead of radiologic responses.

The junction carries 19 bases between V and J, which are trimmed by 5 bases and 1 base respectively. In the germline V gene, CDR1 corresponds to LGHNA and CDR2 to YNFKEQ. From its cysteine to its phenylalanine, the CDR3 spans 17 amino acids. Just the 51-base CDR3 DNA is kept, in frame starting at base 1. The library was generated by the immunoSEQ multiplex PCR assay. TCRdb provides this immuneACCESS table in a form limited to in-frame rearrangements. Some clones are lacking; in checked studies, under half of them reflect an unresolved V gene, and why the rest are absent is not known. Here the sample has 45,000 to 55,000 clones; over 70% occur a single time. 7% to 8.5% of the sample comes from the top ten. For every enrolled patient, mismatch repair deficiency was confirmed by either polymerase chain reaction or immunohistochemistry. A few patients who responded to pembrolizumab therapy underwent TCR sequencing. The phase II trial prospectively evaluated PD-1 blockade with pembrolizumab in advanced mismatch repair-deficient cancers, independent of tissue of origin. Serial peripheral blood T cell samples were collected before and at multiple times after starting PD-1 blockade. Blood sampling times were expressed in weeks after the first pembrolizumab dose.

As regards this clone: Which antigen it targets is not known. Base quality data are lacking; no much larger clone is found one base away.

The sequenced sample was peripheral blood, obtained roughly 20 weeks after starting pembrolizumab. The TCR was taken from an adult with mismatch repair-deficient cancer. The rearranged segments are TRBV4-2 and TRBJ2-3, with TRBD2 as a weak D call on 7 bases. CDR3 reads: CASSSLGGREGTDTQYF. The nucleotides read TGTGCCAGCAGCTCCTTAGGGGGTCGGGAGGGCACAGATACGCAGTATTTT.